This T cell receptor (beta chain) is drawn from a study of beta chain features in type 1 diabetes. Study details: Cells sorted and examined across all samples totaled roughly 100,000,000. Study-wide points: Among all four CD4+ subsets, Type 1 diabetes patients had TCRB CDR3s that were moderately but significantly shorter. Within the patient group, naive, central memory and Treg TCRB repertoires appeared more similar to each other than within healthy donors.

Details on this clone: Its cognate antigen is unknown.

There was one heparinised blood draw per donor, averaging roughly 110 mL. CD45RO/CCR7/CD25/CD127/CD95/CD27 separated CD4+ naive, central memory, regulatory and stem cell-like memory cells by sorting. Sequencing targeted expressed TCRB transcripts, as all isolated RNA had been reverse transcribed. Sequenced by immunoSEQ multiplex PCR; TCRdb stores in-frame clones only, minus some. Of about 29,000 clones detected, 45% to 65% appear once; the ten largest clones hold around 1.6%. V dropped 0 bases and J dropped 2 bases, with 9 bases sitting between them. This CDR3 region has 15 residues. CDR1 is SGHNT, CDR2 YYREEE, per germline (reference sequence).

The sample was Tregs from blood. The rearrangement joins TRBV5-4 to TRBJ1-5, with D possibly being TRBD1 (5 bases). The receptor's source is a woman aged 18-29 years with type 1 diabetes. The CDR3 bases are TGTGCCAGCAGCTTGGGGGGCCGGGGCAATCAGCCCCAGCATTTT. Its protein product is CASSLGGRGNQPQHF. Variable domain in full (rest from reference TRBV5-4 and TRBJ1-5): ETGVTQSPTHLIKTRGQQVTLRCSSQSGHNTVSWYQQALGQGPQFIFQYYREEENGRGNFPPRFSGLQFPNYSSELNVNALELDDSALYLCASSLGGRGNQPQHFGDGTRLSIL.